A single sample gave rise to the 25 T cell receptor beta chains below, sequenced in a study of response to subunit inactivated influenza vaccine. MiXCR, applied by TCRdb to the RT-PCR reads, yields one record per CDR3 protein. The repertoire holds more than 400,000 distinct CDR3 sequences, about 10% seen once, with around 12% in the top ten. Sequencing was performed on PBMCs from blood, taken 45 days after vaccination. These receptors were taken from a man aged 50 or older who received an inactivated influenza vaccine.

This clonotype has more than one count but fewer than ten. This chain joins TRBV20-1 and TRBJ2-5; 8 bases line up with TRBD2. Per germline, CDR1 DFQATT and CDR2 SNEGSKA (reference sequence). This CDR3 region has 16 residues. J gave up 1 base and V 3 bases, and 10 bases lay outside the gene matches. CDR3: CSARPVERGRQETQYF. The CDR3 coding sequence is TGCAGTGCTAGGCCGGTGGAGCGGGGGCGCCAAGAGACCCAGTACTTC.

This clonotype was seen a single time. J is TRBJ2-1 and V is TRBV20-1; TRBD2 matches at 7 bases. The J segment lost 0 bases and the V segment lost 5 bases, leaving 10 bases of the junction unmatched. The V gene's germline CDR1 is DFQATT and CDR2 SNEGSKA (reference sequence). The CDR3 contains 16 residues. This CDR3 is CSAQRGEGSSYNEQFF. The CDR3 coding sequence is TGCAGTGCTCAACGGGGGGAGGGTAGCTCCTACAATGAGCAGTTCTTC.

V is TRBV7-6 and J is TRBJ2-1, with 9 bases matching TRBD2. CDR3 length: 18 residues. V shed 5 bases, J shed 5 bases, and the junction held 16 bases outside the gene matches. In germline, CDR1 is SGHVS, CDR2 FNYEAQ. CDR3 residues: CASSPFHLLAGVHNEQFF. DNA of the CDR3: TGTGCCAGCAGCCCATTCCACCTTTTAGCGGGAGTCCACAATGAGCAGTTCTTC.

This clonotype was picked up a small number of times. This sequence joins TRBV18 and TRBJ2-5, with 7 bases fitting TRBD2. V trimming: 5 bases; J trimming: 6 bases; junction bases outside the gene matches: 6. Germline V CDR1 and CDR2: KGHSH, LQKENI. The CDR3 is 13 amino acids. CDR3 residues: CASSSAGDQTQYF. CDR3 coding DNA: TGTGCCAGCTCATCCGCGGGGGACCAGACCCAGTACTTC.

The DNA of the CDR3 is TGTGCCAGCAACCGACTAGCGGGAGGGAGTTATGAGCAGTTCTTC. Translation: CASNRLAGGSYEQFF. The rearrangement uses TRBV2 and TRBJ2-1; 14 bases are a match to TRBD2. V dropped 7 bases and J dropped 8; count of bases not matched to a gene: 7. The length of the CDR3 is 15 residues. Germline-derived CDR1 and CDR2 are SNHLY and FYNNEI.

This clonotype was detected ten times or more. The rearrangement joins TRBV20-1 to TRBJ1-2, with a possible D match to TRBD1 (6 bases). The CDR3 is 13 residues long. Trimming took 6 bases from V and 4 from J, leaving 15 bases between them. CDR1 is DFQATT, CDR2 SNEGSKA, per germline (reference sequence). The CDR3 nucleotides are TGCAGTGCACAGGGTCAGCTCAGCTATGGCTACACCTTC. Translating gives CSAQGQLSYGYTF.

This clonotype appeared a few times. This chain joins TRBV28 and TRBJ2-3; 10 positions match TRBD2. The CDR3 contains 14 residues. V was pared by 10 bases and J by 2 bases, with 6 bases of the junction left unmatched. Germline lookup yields CDR1 MDHEN and CDR2 SYDVKM. The DNA of the CDR3 is TGTGCCACCCGAGCGGGGGGGCCCACAGATACGCAGTATTTT. Its translation: CATRAGGPTDTQYF.

The rearrangement joins TRBV6-5 to TRBJ1-5; D possibly corresponds to TRBD1 (5 bases). This CDR3 has 15 residues. The V gene's germline CDR1 is MNHEY and CDR2 SVGAGI. V gave up 5 bases and J gave up 4 bases, with 15 bases separating them. The CDR3 bases are TGTGCCAGCAGTCACCAACAAGGGGATAATCAGCCCCAGCATTTT. This translates into CASSHQQGDNQPQHF.

This clonotype appeared a few times. The rearrangement joins TRBV15 to TRBJ2-1; D remains unclear. V lost 0 bases to trimming and J lost 4 bases, with 13 bases between them. Germline CDR1 is LNHNV and CDR2 is YYDKDF (reference sequence). CDR3 length: 16 amino acids. The CDR3 DNA sequence: TGTGCCACCAGCAGAGATCAGACCCTCCTTTACAATGAGCAGTTCTTC. It is translated as CATSRDQTLLYNEQFF.

This clonotype was recorded many times. The rearrangement joins TRBV6-5 to TRBJ2-7; 8 bases are a match to TRBD2. CDR1 is MNHEY and CDR2 is SVGAGI in the germline V gene. The J segment lost 3 bases and the V segment lost 2 bases, leaving 3 bases of the junction unmatched. This CDR3 is 14 amino acids long. In DNA form, the CDR3 reads TGTGCCAGCAGTTACGACACTAGCGGCTACGAGCAGTACTTC. Amino acid sequence: CASSYDTSGYEQYF.

The chain uses TRBV7-9 and TRBJ1-1; D might be TRBD1 (5 bases). The V gene lost 6 bases and the J gene lost 10 bases, with 18 bases spanning the gap. Germline CDR1 reads SEHNR; CDR2 reads FQNEAQ (reference sequence). The CDR3 length is 13 residues. In DNA form, the CDR3 reads TGTGCCAGCAGTTTCGGGACCCCCGGAGGAGCTTTCTTT. As protein: CASSFGTPGGAFF. Supplemented by reference TRBV7-9 and TRBJ1-1, the full variable domain reads DTGVSQNPRHKITKRGQNVTFRCDPISEHNRLYWYRQTLGQGPEFLTYFQNEAQLEKSRLLSDRFSAERPKGSFSTLEIQRTEQGDSAMYLCASSFGTPGGAFFGQGTRLTVV.

This clonotype was counted at least ten times. The genes are TRBV6-5 and TRBJ2-7, with D perhaps matching TRBD1 (5 bases). The germline V gene has CDR1 MNHEY and CDR2 SVGAGI. The V end was cut by 0 bases, the J end by 3 bases, with 12 bases between. The CDR3 has 15 residues. The CDR3 DNA reads TGTGCCAGCAGTTACTCGATAGAAAGGGGCTACGAGCAGTACTTC. Amino acids: CASSYSIERGYEQYF.

This clonotype came up many times. The chain carries TRBV28 and TRBJ1-2, with a possible D match to TRBD1 (6 bases). Germline V gives CDR1 MDHEN, CDR2 SYDVKM. V was trimmed by 5 bases and J by 3 bases, leaving 13 bases between them. The CDR3 is made up of 14 amino acids. CDR3 sequence reads: CASSPLGTYYGYTF. CDR3 bases: TGTGCCAGCAGTCCCTTGGGGACATACTATGGCTACACCTTC.

This clonotype was counted ten times or more. The chain recombines TRBV7-3 with TRBJ1-4, with D maybe TRBD1 (5 bases). The CDR3 is 16 residues long. CDR1 is SGHTA and CDR2 is FQGTGA in the germline V gene. V was shortened by 5 bases and J by 2 bases, with 15 bases between the two germline ends. The CDR3 bases are TGTGCCAGCAGCCCTAATCCGGGACCGACTAATGAAAAACTGTTTTTT. This codes for CASSPNPGPTNEKLFF.

The rearrangement uses TRBV12-3 or TRBV12-4 and TRBJ1-1; 7 nucleotides align to TRBD1. V lost 3 bases, J lost 11 bases, and 15 bases stayed unmatched. The CDR3 is 15 residues long. CDR3: CASSFRQGVLLGAFF. CDR3 in DNA: TGTGCCAGCAGTTTTCGACAGGGCGTACTGCTGGGGGCTTTCTTT.

This clonotype was observed a handful of times. V gene TRBV7-2 combines with J gene TRBJ2-3; D ambiguous. This CDR3 spans 15 amino acids. V lost 3 bases to trimming and J lost 2 bases, with 12 bases between them. Germline V CDR1 and CDR2: SGHTA, FQGNSA. The CDR3 sequence is CASSFLPILTDTQYF. The CDR3 bases are TGTGCCAGCAGCTTTTTGCCTATACTCACAGATACGCAGTATTTT.

This clonotype was observed many times. The rearrangement links TRBV28 to TRBJ2-7; 7 bases line up with TRBD1. CDR3 length: 14 residues. Trimming took 5 bases from V and 3 from J; bases not matched to a gene: 7. The germline CDR1 and CDR2 sequences are MDHEN and SYDVKM. Written as DNA, the CDR3 is TGTGCCAGCAGTATACAGGGGATCAGCTACGAGCAGTACTTC. Translation gives CASSIQGISYEQYF.

This clonotype was counted at least ten times. The rearrangement links TRBV7-9 to TRBJ2-5; unclear D gene. V dropped 5 bases and J dropped 2 bases, with 12 bases sitting between them. Germline CDR1 and CDR2: SEHNR and FQNEAQ (reference sequence). The CDR3 is 14 residues long. CDR3 residues: CASSRRTEQETQYF. As DNA, the CDR3 is TGTGCCAGCAGCCGACGGACGGAACAAGAGACCCAGTACTTC.

This clonotype was seen repeatedly, ten times or more. This rearrangement joins TRBV4-3 to TRBJ2-1; D is ambiguous. CDR1 and CDR2 (germline): LGHNA, YSLEER. Trimming left V 1 base short and J 1 base short, with 8 bases between. The CDR3 sequence is 15 residues long. The CDR3 DNA reads as TGCGCCAGCAGCCAAGGTGGCGTGTCCTACAATGAGCAGTTCTTC. It encodes CASSQGGVSYNEQFF.

This clonotype was picked up a small number of times. The chain has TRBV5-1 and TRBJ2-3, with TRBD2 matching 9 bases. The CDR3 sequence is 16 residues long. After removal of 0 bases from V and 1 base from J, the junction contained 3 bases not matched to a gene. CDR1 is SGHRS and CDR2 is YFSETQ in the germline V gene. In DNA form, the CDR3 reads TGCGCCAGCAGCTTGGAAATAGCGGGGGGCACAGATACGCAGTATTTT. Translating gives CASSLEIAGGTDTQYF.

V gene TRBV6-5 combines with J gene TRBJ2-7; 7 positions match TRBD2. The CDR3 totals 15 residues. Unmatched junction bases numbered 5, after V lost 2 bases and J lost 1 base. Germline values: CDR1 MNHEY, CDR2 SVGAGI. The CDR3 loop reads CASSYLQGLSYEQYF. In DNA form, the CDR3 reads TGTGCCAGCAGTTACCTCCAGGGACTATCCTACGAGCAGTACTTC.

In this sample, this clonotype turned up many times. The chain uses TRBV12-3 or TRBV12-4 and TRBJ1-1; D call uncertain. The germline V and J ends were trimmed by 3 bases and 1 base, with 9 bases remaining between them. The CDR3 runs 14 residues. CDR3 in DNA: TGTGCCAGCAGTTTTCTCCACCAGAACACTGAAGCTTTCTTT. As protein: CASSFLHQNTEAFF.

The rearrangement links TRBV29-1 to TRBJ2-7; D is possibly TRBD1 (6 bases). Germline assignment: CDR1 SQVTM and CDR2 ANQGSEA. Trimming shortened V by 7 bases and J by 2 bases, and 18 bases separated the two germline ends. This CDR3 has 14 amino acids. The CDR3 sequence is CSAARDTGPYEQYF. DNA for the CDR3: TGCAGCGCTGCCCGGGACACCGGACCCTACGAGCAGTACTTC.

This clonotype was observed at least ten times. The chain carries TRBV5-1 and TRBJ2-2, with no clear D. Germline CDR1 SGHRS, CDR2 YFSETQ. The V gene lost 3 bases and the J gene lost 6 bases, with 12 bases spanning the gap. The CDR3 sequence is 14 residues long. CDR3 bases: TGCGCCAGCAGCTCCTCCCACTCCGCCGGGGAGCTGTTTTTT. Residues: CASSSSHSAGELFF.

The J gene is TRBJ2-1, the V gene TRBV11-2, with D possibly being TRBD1 (6 bases). Germline lookup yields CDR1 SGHAT and CDR2 FQNNGV. Between the trimmed V and J ends, which lost 0 bases and 0 bases, there was a span of 9 bases. This CDR3 is built from 16 residues. CDR3 sequence reads: CASSLDGGRSYNEQFF. The CDR3 DNA reads as TGTGCCAGCAGCTTAGATGGGGGCCGCTCCTACAATGAGCAGTTCTTC.